These 26 T cell receptor beta chains were all obtained from the same sample, sequenced in a study of blood T cell repertoires in COVID-19. Sequencing was performed with immunoSEQ multiplex PCR; in TCRdb, only in-frame clones are kept and a portion is missing. This table holds about 480,000 clones, about nine tenths found once. Sequencing used peripheral blood. The receptors shown here come from a woman aged 45-65 years with COVID-19, enrolled during active disease.

The chain has TRBV7-2 and TRBJ2-2, with no clear D. The germline CDR1 and CDR2 sequences are SGHTA and FQGNSA. The CDR3 has 14 amino acids. Trimming pared 5 bases from V and 4 bases from J, leaving 11 bases between. The CDR3 coding sequence is TGTGCCAGCAGCCCTCTGTCCCGCACCGGGGAGCTGTTTTTT. Its protein product is CASSPLSRTGELFF.

This chain joins TRBV29-1 and TRBJ2-3; D is possibly TRBD2 (5 bases). This CDR3 region has 13 residues. V was shortened by 7 bases and J by 6 bases, with 17 bases between the two germline ends. The V gene's germline CDR1 is SQVTM and CDR2 ANQGSEA. The DNA of the CDR3 is TGCAGCGCCAGACATGGAGGAAAGGATACGCAGTATTTT. Amino acids: CSARHGGKDTQYF.

V is TRBV10-3 and J is TRBJ2-1; 11 bases line up with TRBD2. The CDR3 extends over 15 amino acids. Germline assignment: CDR1 ENHRY and CDR2 SYGVKD. With V trimmed by 10 bases and J by 2 bases, 7 bases remained unmatched. This chain's CDR3 is CATGSSGGTYNEQFF. CDR3 nucleotides: TGTGCCACCGGTTCTAGCGGGGGGACCTACAATGAGCAGTTCTTC.

CDR3 DNA: TGCAGCGTTGAAAACATCCGACTCGACTATGGCTACACCTTC. The encoded protein is CSVENIRLDYGYTF. The rearrangement uses TRBV29-1 and TRBJ1-2; D gene ambiguous. This CDR3 spans 14 amino acids. Germline values: CDR1 SQVTM, CDR2 ANQGSEA. With 2 bases removed from V and 3 bases from J, the gap between germline ends came to 13 bases. Full variable domain (outside the CDR3, taken from reference TRBV29-1 and TRBJ1-2): SAVISQKPSRDICQRGTSLTIQCQVDSQVTMMFWYRQQPGQSLTLIATANQGSEATYESGFVIDKFPISRPNLTFSTLTVSNMSPEDSSIYLCSVENIRLDYGYTFGSGTRLTVV.

The chain joins TRBV7-9 to TRBJ2-2; possible D gene TRBD2, 5 bases. CDR3 length: 13 residues. Trimming took 7 bases from V and 6 from J, leaving 12 bases between them. Germline assignment: CDR1 SEHNR and CDR2 FQNEAQ (reference sequence). The CDR3 sequence: CASTPRGSGELFF. Here the CDR3 DNA reads TGTGCCAGCACCCCACGGGGTTCCGGGGAGCTGTTTTTT.

The chain carries TRBV11-3 and TRBJ2-7; TRBD1 matches at 8 bases. Germline V gene sequence: CDR1 SGHNT, CDR2 YENEEA. This CDR3 has 13 amino acids. With 1 base clipped from V and 5 bases from J, the junction kept 1 base outside the gene matches. The CDR3: CASSLAGGNEQYF. For the CDR3, the DNA is TGTGCCAGCAGCTTAGCAGGGGGCAACGAGCAGTACTTC.

This sequence joins TRBV6-6 and TRBJ2-7, with D tentatively TRBD2 (6 bases). The germline CDR1 and CDR2 sequences are MNHNY and SVGAGI (reference sequence). Trimming took off 6 bases at V and 2 bases at J, with 11 bases between the two ends. This CDR3 is built from 13 residues. CDR3 region: CASREGGPYEQYF. The CDR3 DNA follows: TGTGCCAGCAGGGAGGGAGGACCCTACGAGCAGTACTTC.

The chain joins TRBV9 to TRBJ2-1; 11 bases agree with TRBD2. With 3 bases clipped from V and 8 bases from J, the junction kept 10 bases outside the gene matches. Germline-derived CDR1 and CDR2 are SGDLS and YYNGEE. The length of the CDR3 is 16 residues. CDR3 DNA sequence: TGTGCCAGCAGCGGGAGGGTACTAGCGGGGGTGGATGAGCAGTTCTTC. Protein product: CASSGRVLAGVDEQFF.

The rearrangement joins TRBV27 to TRBJ1-2, with 7 nucleotides matching TRBD1. This CDR3 has 13 residues. Unmatched junction bases numbered 2, after V lost 0 bases and J lost 7 bases. Germline assignment: CDR1 MNHEY and CDR2 SMNVEV (reference sequence). The DNA of the CDR3 is TGTGCCAGCAGTTTATCAGGGGGCGGTGGCTACACCTTC. This encodes CASSLSGGGGYTF.

The chain couples TRBV9 to TRBJ1-4; a possible D gene is TRBD1 (6 bases). The V end lost 5 bases, the J end lost 6 bases, and 20 bases lay between the germline ends. This CDR3 contains 16 residues. Germline V gene lookup returns CDR1 SGDLS and CDR2 YYNGEE. CDR3 nucleotides: TGTGCCAGCAGTTCTCAGACAGGCTCCAGCCATGAAAAACTGTTTTTT. Its protein product is CASSSQTGSSHEKLFF.

This clone was recorded only once. The chain uses TRBV7-8 and TRBJ2-7; tentatively, D is TRBD2 (5 bases). Per germline, CDR1 SGHVS and CDR2 FQNEAQ. This CDR3 is built from 13 residues. The V and J ends lost 1 base and 4 bases respectively, with 8 bases between them. CDR3 region: CASSLGGLYEQYF. Written as DNA, the CDR3 is TGTGCCAGCAGCTTAGGAGGGCTATACGAGCAGTACTTC.

CDR3 protein: CASSPRADQGELFF. CDR3 sequence (DNA): TGTGCCAGCTCACCTCGGGCAGACCAAGGGGAACTGTTTTTT. The rearrangement links TRBV18 to TRBJ1-4; weak D call: TRBD1 (5 bases). In germline, CDR1 is KGHSH, CDR2 LQKENI. This CDR3 contains 14 residues. The V gene lost 3 bases and the J gene lost 12 bases, with 17 bases spanning the gap.

V gene TRBV5-1 combines with J gene TRBJ1-2, with 9 bases aligning to TRBD1. From germline, CDR1 is SGHRS and CDR2 YFSETQ. The CDR3 length is 13 residues. V trimming: 7 bases; J trimming: 6 bases; junction bases outside the gene matches: 7. This CDR3 reads CASRRQGEDGYTF. CDR3 DNA sequence: TGCGCCAGCCGGCGACAGGGGGAGGATGGCTACACCTTC.

This chain links TRBV28 with TRBJ1-2; a possible D gene is TRBD1 (6 bases). The CDR3 spans 15 residues. V was shortened by 4 bases and J by 0 bases, with 12 bases between the two germline ends. From germline, CDR1 is MDHEN and CDR2 SYDVKM. The CDR3 region has the DNA TGTGCCAGCAGTTCTTGGACAGAAGCTAACTATGGCTACACCTTC. It specifies CASSSWTEANYGYTF.

The CDR3 region has the DNA TGTGCCTGGAGTGTGGTCCCGGGTCCCTACGAGCAGTACTTC. It translates to CAWSVVPGPYEQYF. The J gene is TRBJ2-7, the V gene TRBV30, with unresolved D. Trimming left V 0 bases short and J 2 bases short, with 11 bases between. The germline V gene encodes CDR1 GTSNPN and CDR2 SVGIG (reference sequence). The CDR3 has 14 residues. Based on the CDR3 plus reference TRBV30 and TRBJ2-7, the full variable domain is SQTIHQWPATLVQPVGSPLSLECTVEGTSNPNLYWYRQAAGRGLQLLFYSVGIGQISSEVPQNLSASRPQDRQFILSSKKLLLSDSGFYLCAWSVVPGPYEQYFGPGTRLTVT.

CDR3 DNA: TGTGCTAGTGGTCGCGGGACAGGGACGGGGCAGCCCCAGCATTTT. Residues: CASGRGTGTGQPQHF. This chain uses TRBV12-5 with TRBJ1-5; 9 nucleotides match TRBD1. Germline assignment: CDR1 LGHNT and CDR2 FRNRAP. Germline trimming cut 5 bases from V and 7 bases from J; bases unmatched to any gene: 9. CDR3 length: 15 residues.

The CDR3 DNA sequence: TGTGCCAGCAGACTTGGACTAGCGAGCACAGATACGCAGTATTTT. Protein product: CASRLGLASTDTQYF. This sequence joins TRBV27 and TRBJ2-3, with 9 bases identical to TRBD2. Germline V CDR1 and CDR2: MNHEY, SMNVEV (reference sequence). The CDR3 loop spans 15 amino acids. V lost 6 bases and J lost 0; bases outside the gene matches: 4.

Only one count was recorded for this clone. This rearrangement joins TRBV11-2 to TRBJ1-5; D gene unclear. This CDR3 region has 15 residues. V shed 1 base and J shed 4 bases, with 11 bases lying between them. Germline V CDR1 and CDR2: SGHAT, FQNNGV. In nucleotides, the CDR3 is TGTGCCAGCAGCTTAGGTGGGAGAGAAAATCAGCCCCAGCATTTT. Amino acids: CASSLGGRENQPQHF.

There are many counts of this clone. V is TRBV27 and J is TRBJ2-1; 12 bases line up with TRBD2. J gave up 8 bases and V 6 bases, and 8 bases lay outside the gene matches. Looked up from germline, CDR1 is MNHEY and CDR2 is SMNVEV (reference sequence). This CDR3 contains 15 residues. The CDR3 spells CASSRLAGVTYEQFF. CDR3 nucleotides: TGTGCCAGCAGCCGACTAGCGGGGGTGACCTATGAGCAGTTCTTC.

This chain links TRBV7-8 with TRBJ1-1, with D possibly TRBD1 on 5 matching bases. The CDR3 contains 15 residues. CDR1 is SGHVS and CDR2 is FQNEAQ in the germline V gene. V was shortened by 0 bases and J by 4 bases, with 12 bases between the two germline ends. The CDR3 DNA sequence: TGTGCCAGCAGCTTAGCGGGGGGACGGGGCACTGAAGCTTTCTTT. Translation gives CASSLAGGRGTEAFF.

The chain couples TRBV7-9 to TRBJ2-1, with a tentative D call TRBD2 (6 bases). The germline V and J ends were trimmed by 3 bases and 1 base, with 10 bases remaining between them. This CDR3 has 15 amino acids. From germline, CDR1 is SEHNR and CDR2 FQNEAQ (reference sequence). CDR3 region: CASSFPGGSYNEQFF. The CDR3 DNA follows: TGTGCCAGCAGCTTTCCCGGGGGTTCCTACAATGAGCAGTTCTTC. The full variable domain, with the rest looked up from reference TRBV7-9 and TRBJ2-1, is DTGVSQNPRHKITKRGQNVTFRCDPISEHNRLYWYRQTLGQGPEFLTYFQNEAQLEKSRLLSDRFSAERPKGSFSTLEIQRTEQGDSAMYLCASSFPGGSYNEQFFGPGTRLTVL.

The rearrangement links TRBV18 to TRBJ1-5, with 7 positions matching TRBD1. The CDR3 length is 15 residues. Per germline, CDR1 KGHSH and CDR2 LQKENI. V trimming: 6 bases; J trimming: 3 bases; junction bases outside the gene matches: 8. CDR3 region: CASSRSGQSNQPQHF. The CDR3, as DNA: TGTGCCAGCTCCCGGTCGGGACAGTCCAATCAGCCCCAGCATTTT.

The chain is built from TRBV1 and TRBJ2-2; the table's TRBD1 call for D was not verified on the DNA. TRBV1 counts as a pseudogene. The CDR3 totals 16 residues. Written as DNA, the CDR3 is TGCACCAGCAGCGTAGGGGACAGCCCAAACACCGGGGAGCTGTTTTTT. This gives the protein CTSSVGDSPNTGELFF.

The chain employs TRBV27 and TRBJ1-1, with D tentatively TRBD1 (6 bases). CDR1 MNHEY and CDR2 SMNVEV come from the germline V gene (reference sequence). CDR3 length: 12 residues. Trimming took 6 bases from V and 7 from J, leaving 12 bases between them. The CDR3: CASSPTGNEAFF. Here the CDR3 DNA reads TGTGCCAGCAGCCCGACAGGTAATGAAGCTTTCTTT.

This chain uses TRBV19 with TRBJ1-4; 10 bases align to TRBD1. The CDR3 sequence is 13 residues long. The germline V gene has CDR1 LNHDA and CDR2 SQIVND (reference sequence). J gave up 8 bases and V 6 bases, and 3 bases lay outside the gene matches. This chain's CDR3 is CASSGQGGEKLFF. For the CDR3, the DNA is TGTGCCAGTAGCGGACAGGGGGGAGAAAAACTGTTTTTT.

In its sample, this clone was seen once. The V call is TRBV28, the J call TRBJ2-7; 9 bases are shared with TRBD1. The CDR3 loop spans 15 amino acids. The V segment lost 6 bases and the J segment 7 bases; nucleotides outside the gene matches: 13. The germline CDR1 and CDR2 sequences are MDHEN and SYDVKM. The CDR3 DNA sequence: TGTGCCAGCAGACTACCGGGACAGGGAGTAGGGGAGCAGTACTTC. Translated: CASRLPGQGVGEQYF.